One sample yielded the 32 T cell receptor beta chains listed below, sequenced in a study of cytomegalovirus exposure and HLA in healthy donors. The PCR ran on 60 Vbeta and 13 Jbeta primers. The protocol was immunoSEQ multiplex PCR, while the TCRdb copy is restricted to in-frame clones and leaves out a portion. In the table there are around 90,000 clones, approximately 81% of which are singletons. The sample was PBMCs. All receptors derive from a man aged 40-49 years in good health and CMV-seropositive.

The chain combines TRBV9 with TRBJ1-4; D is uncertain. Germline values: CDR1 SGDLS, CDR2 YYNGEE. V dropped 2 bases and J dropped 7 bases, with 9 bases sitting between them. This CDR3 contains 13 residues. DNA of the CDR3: TGTGCCAGCAGCGTCAGCGTGGGTGAAAAACTGTTTTTT. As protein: CASSVSVGEKLFF.

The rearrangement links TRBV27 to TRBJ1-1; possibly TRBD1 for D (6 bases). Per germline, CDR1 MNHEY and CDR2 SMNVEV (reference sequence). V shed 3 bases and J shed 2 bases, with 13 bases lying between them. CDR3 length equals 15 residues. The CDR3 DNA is TGTGCCAGCAGTTTGGGGGGGCGCGGCAACACTGAAGCTTTCTTT. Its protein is CASSLGGRGNTEAFF.

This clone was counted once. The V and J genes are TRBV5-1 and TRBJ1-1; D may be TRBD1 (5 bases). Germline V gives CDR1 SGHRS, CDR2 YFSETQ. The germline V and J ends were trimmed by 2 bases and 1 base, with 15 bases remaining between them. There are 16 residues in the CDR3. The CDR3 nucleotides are TGCGCCAGCAGCTTAGACGCTTTGGGGCCGAACACTGAAGCTTTCTTT. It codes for CASSLDALGPNTEAFF.

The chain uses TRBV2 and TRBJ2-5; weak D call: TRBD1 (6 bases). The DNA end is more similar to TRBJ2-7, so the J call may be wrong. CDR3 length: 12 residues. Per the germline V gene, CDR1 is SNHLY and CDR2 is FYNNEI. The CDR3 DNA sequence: TGTGCCAGCAGGGACAGAGCCTACGAGCAGTACTTC. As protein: CASRDRAYEQYF.

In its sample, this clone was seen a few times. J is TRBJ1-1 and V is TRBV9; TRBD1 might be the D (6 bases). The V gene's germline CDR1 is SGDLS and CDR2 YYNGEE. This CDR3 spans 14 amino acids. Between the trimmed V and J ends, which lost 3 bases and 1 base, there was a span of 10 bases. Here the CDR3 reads CASSELDRNTEAFF. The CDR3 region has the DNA TGTGCCAGCAGCGAACTGGACAGGAACACTGAAGCTTTCTTT. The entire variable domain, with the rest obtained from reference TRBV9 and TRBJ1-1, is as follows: DSGVTQTPKHLITATGQRVTLRCSPRSGDLSVYWYQQSLDQGLQFLIQYYNGEERAKGNILERFSAQQFPDLHSELNLSSLELGDSALYFCASSELDRNTEAFFGQGTRLTVV.

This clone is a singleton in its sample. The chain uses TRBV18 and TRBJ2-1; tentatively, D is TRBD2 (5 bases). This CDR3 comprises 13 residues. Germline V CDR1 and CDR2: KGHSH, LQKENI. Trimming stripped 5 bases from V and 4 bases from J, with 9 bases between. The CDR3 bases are TGTGCCAGCTCAGCCGGGGTTTACAATGAGCAGTTCTTC. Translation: CASSAGVYNEQFF.

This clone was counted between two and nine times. The CDR3 DNA reads TGTGCCAGCACCCCGTCGGAGGGCGAGCAGTACTTC. It specifies CASTPSEGEQYF. The gene calls are TRBV28 and TRBJ2-7; D possibly corresponds to TRBD2 (6 bases). CDR3 length: 12 amino acids. Trimming removed 7 bases at V and 6 bases at J, with 13 bases between. Germline loops: CDR1 MDHEN, CDR2 SYDVKM.

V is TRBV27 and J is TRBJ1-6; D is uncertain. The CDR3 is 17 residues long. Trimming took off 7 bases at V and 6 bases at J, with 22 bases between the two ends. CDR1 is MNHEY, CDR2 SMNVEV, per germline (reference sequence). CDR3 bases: TGTGCCAGCACCGTTGGGCCTACCCGGAAGTCTAATTCACCCCTCCACTTT. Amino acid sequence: CASTVGPTRKSNSPLHF.

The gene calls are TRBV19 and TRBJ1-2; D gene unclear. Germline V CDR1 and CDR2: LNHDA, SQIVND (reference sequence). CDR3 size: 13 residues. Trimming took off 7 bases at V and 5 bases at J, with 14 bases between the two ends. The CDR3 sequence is CASTTIGSYGYTF. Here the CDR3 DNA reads TGTGCCAGTACCACTATCGGCAGTTATGGCTACACCTTC.

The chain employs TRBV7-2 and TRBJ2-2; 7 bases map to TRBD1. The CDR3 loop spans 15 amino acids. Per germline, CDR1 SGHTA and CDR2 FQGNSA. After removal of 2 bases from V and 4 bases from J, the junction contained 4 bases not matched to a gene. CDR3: CASSLKAGGTGELFF. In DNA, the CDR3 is TGTGCCAGCAGCTTAAAGGCAGGGGGCACCGGGGAGCTGTTTTTT. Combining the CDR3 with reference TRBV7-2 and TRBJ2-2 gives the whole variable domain GAGVSQSPSNKVTEKGKDVELRCDPISGHTALYWYRQSLGQGLEFLIYFQGNSAPDKSGLPSDRFSAERTGGSVSTLTIQRTQQEDSAVYLCASSLKAGGTGELFFGEGSRLTVL.

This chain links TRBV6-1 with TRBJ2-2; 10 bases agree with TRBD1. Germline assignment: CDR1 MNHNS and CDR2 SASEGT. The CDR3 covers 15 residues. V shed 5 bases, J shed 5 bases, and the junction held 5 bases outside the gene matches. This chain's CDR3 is CASSLGTGETGELFF. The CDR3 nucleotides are TGTGCCAGCAGTCTTGGGACAGGGGAGACCGGGGAGCTGTTTTTT.

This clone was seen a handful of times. The CDR3 loop is CASRRTAEAFF. CDR3 sequence (DNA): TGTGCCAGTAGAAGGACAGCTGAAGCTTTCTTT. The chain carries TRBV19 and TRBJ1-1; possible D gene TRBD1, 6 bases. The CDR3 spans 11 residues. Germline CDR1 reads LNHDA; CDR2 reads SQIVND (reference sequence). With 6 bases removed from V and 6 bases from J, the gap between germline ends came to 8 bases.

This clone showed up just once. In nucleotides, the CDR3 is TGTGCCAGCAGCTTGGGGGACAGGGGTAGTGAAAAACTGTTTTTT. Translated, it gives CASSLGDRGSEKLFF. This chain joins TRBV5-5 and TRBJ1-4, with 10 bases matching TRBD1. CDR1 is SGHKS and CDR2 is YYEKEE in the germline V gene (reference sequence). This CDR3 region has 15 residues. V lost 0 bases and J lost 7; bases outside the gene matches: 3.

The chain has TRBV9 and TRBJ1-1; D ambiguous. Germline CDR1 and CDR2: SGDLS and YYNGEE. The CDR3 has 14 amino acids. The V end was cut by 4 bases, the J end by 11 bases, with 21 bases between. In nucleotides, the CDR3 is TGTGCCAGCAGCCCACCCCAAAAAGGAGGACCGGCTTTCTTT. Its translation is CASSPPQKGGPAFF.

The CDR3 sequence is CASSGGLAGVGDTQYF. CDR3 in DNA: TGTGCCAGCAGTGGGGGACTAGCGGGAGTGGGAGATACGCAGTATTTT. This chain connects TRBV6-1 to TRBJ2-3, with 14 bases aligning to TRBD2. There are 16 residues in the CDR3. V trimming: 4 bases; J trimming: 5 bases; junction bases outside the gene matches: 5. Per germline, CDR1 MNHNS and CDR2 SASEGT.

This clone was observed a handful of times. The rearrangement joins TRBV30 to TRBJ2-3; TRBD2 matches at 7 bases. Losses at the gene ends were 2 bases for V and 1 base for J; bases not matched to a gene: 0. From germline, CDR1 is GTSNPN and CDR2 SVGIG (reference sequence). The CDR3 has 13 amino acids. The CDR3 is CAWSSGGTDTQYF. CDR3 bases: TGTGCCTGGAGTAGCGGGGGCACAGATACGCAGTATTTT.

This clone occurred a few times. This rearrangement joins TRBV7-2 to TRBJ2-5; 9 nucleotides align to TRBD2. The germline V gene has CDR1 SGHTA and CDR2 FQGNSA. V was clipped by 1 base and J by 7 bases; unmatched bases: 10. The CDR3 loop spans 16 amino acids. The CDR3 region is CASSLGSAGGGRTQYF. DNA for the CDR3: TGTGCCAGCAGCTTAGGGTCGGCGGGAGGGGGGAGGACCCAGTACTTC.

CDR3 in amino acids: CASSGFQGGGAADTQYF. The CDR3, as DNA: TGTGCCAGCAGCGGATTTCAGGGCGGGGGGGCGGCGGATACGCAGTATTTT. This chain links TRBV9 with TRBJ2-3, with 9 bases lining up with TRBD2. V lost 3 bases to trimming and J lost 6 bases; unmatched junction nucleotides: 14. The CDR3 extends over 17 amino acids. The germline gives CDR1 SGDLS, CDR2 YYNGEE.

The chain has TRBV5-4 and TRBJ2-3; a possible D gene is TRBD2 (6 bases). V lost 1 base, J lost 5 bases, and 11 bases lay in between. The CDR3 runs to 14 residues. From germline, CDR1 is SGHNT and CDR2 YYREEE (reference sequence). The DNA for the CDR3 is TGTGCCAGCAGCTTGAGACTAGGAGGAGATACGCAGTATTTT. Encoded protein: CASSLRLGGDTQYF.

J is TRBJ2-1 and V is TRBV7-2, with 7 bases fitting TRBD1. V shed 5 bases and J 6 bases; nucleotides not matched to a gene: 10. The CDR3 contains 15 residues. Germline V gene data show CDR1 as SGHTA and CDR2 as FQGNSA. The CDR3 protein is CASSPRDRRSNEQFF. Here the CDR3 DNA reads TGTGCCAGCAGCCCTCGGGACAGACGGAGCAATGAGCAGTTCTTC.

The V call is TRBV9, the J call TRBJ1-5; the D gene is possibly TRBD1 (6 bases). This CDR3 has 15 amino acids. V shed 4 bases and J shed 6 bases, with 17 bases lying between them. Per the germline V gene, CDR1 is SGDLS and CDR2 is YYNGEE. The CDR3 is CASSRNGGGRQPQHF. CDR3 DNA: TGTGCCAGCAGCCGGAACGGGGGGGGGCGTCAGCCCCAGCATTTT. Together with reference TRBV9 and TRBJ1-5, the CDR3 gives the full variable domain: DSGVTQTPKHLITATGQRVTLRCSPRSGDLSVYWYQQSLDQGLQFLIQYYNGEERAKGNILERFSAQQFPDLHSELNLSSLELGDSALYFCASSRNGGGRQPQHFGDGTRLSIL.

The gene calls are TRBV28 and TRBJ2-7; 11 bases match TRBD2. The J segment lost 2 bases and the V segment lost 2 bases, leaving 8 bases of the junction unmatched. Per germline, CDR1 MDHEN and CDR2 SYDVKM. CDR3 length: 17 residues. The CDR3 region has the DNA TGTGCCAGCAGTTTACCCGGGACTAGCGGCCGGGCCTACGAGCAGTACTTC. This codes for CASSLPGTSGRAYEQYF.

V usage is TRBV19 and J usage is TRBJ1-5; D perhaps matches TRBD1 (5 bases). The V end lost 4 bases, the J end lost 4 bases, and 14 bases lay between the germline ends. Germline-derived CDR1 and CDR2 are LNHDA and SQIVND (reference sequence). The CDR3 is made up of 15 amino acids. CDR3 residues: CASSNGQAGNQPQHF. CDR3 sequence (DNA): TGTGCCAGTAGTAACGGACAAGCGGGGAATCAGCCCCAGCATTTT. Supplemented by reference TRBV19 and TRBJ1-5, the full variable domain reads DGGITQSPKYLFRKEGQNVTLSCEQNLNHDAMYWYRQDPGQGLRLIYYSQIVNDFQKGDIAEGYSVSREKKESFPLTVTSAQKNPTAFYLCASSNGQAGNQPQHFGDGTRLSIL.

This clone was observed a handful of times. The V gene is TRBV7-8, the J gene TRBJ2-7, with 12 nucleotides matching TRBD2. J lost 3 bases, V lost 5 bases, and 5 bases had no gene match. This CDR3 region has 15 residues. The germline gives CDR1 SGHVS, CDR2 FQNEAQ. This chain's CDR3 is CASSPTSGGFYEQYF. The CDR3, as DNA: TGTGCCAGCAGCCCGACTAGCGGGGGCTTCTACGAGCAGTACTTC. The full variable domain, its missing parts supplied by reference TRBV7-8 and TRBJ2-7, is GAGVSQSPRYKVAKRGQDVALRCDPISGHVSLFWYQQALGQGPEFLTYFQNEAQLDKSGLPSDRFFAERPEGSVSTLKIQRTQQEDSAVYLCASSPTSGGFYEQYFGPGTRLTVT.

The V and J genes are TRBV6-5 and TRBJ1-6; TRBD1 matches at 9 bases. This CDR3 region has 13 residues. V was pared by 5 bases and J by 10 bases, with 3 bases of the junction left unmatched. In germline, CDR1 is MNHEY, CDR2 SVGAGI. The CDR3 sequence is CASSTTGGSPLHF. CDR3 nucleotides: TGTGCCAGCAGTACCACAGGGGGCTCACCCCTCCACTTT.

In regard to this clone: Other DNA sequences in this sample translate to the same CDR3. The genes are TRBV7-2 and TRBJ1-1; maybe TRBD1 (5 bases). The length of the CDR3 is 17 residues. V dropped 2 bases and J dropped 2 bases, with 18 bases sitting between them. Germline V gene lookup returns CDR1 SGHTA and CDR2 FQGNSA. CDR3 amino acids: CASSLRRGLSSNTEAFF. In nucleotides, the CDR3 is TGTGCCAGCAGCTTAAGGCGGGGCCTCTCGTCTAACACTGAAGCTTTCTTT.

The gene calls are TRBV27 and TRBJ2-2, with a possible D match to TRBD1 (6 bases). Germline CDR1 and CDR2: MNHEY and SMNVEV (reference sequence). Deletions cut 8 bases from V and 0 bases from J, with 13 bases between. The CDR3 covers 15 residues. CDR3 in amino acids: CASLPWGPNTGELFF. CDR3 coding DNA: TGTGCCAGCCTCCCTTGGGGGCCGAACACCGGGGAGCTGTTTTTT.

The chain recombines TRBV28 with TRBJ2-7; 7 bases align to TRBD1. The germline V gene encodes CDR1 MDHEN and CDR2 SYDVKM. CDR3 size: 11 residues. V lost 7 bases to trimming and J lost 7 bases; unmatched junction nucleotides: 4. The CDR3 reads CASTTGHEQYF. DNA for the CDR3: TGTGCCAGCACGACAGGGCATGAGCAGTACTTC. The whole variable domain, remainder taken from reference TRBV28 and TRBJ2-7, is DVKVTQSSRYLVKRTGEKVFLECVQDMDHENMFWYRQDPGLGLRLIYFSYDVKMKEKGDIPEGYSVSREKKERFSLILESASTNQTSMYLCASTTGHEQYFGPGTRLTVT.

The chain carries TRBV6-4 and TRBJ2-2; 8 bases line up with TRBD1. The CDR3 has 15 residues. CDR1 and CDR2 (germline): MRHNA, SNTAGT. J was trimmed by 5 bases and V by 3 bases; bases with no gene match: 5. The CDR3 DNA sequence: TGTGCCAGCAGTGAAGCCACAGGGGGAACCGGGGAGCTGTTTTTT. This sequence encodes CASSEATGGTGELFF.

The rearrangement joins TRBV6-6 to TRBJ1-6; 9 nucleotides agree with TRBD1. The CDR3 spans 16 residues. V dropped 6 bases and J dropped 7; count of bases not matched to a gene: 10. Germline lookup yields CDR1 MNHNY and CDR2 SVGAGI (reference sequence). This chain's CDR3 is CASSRIPTGGNSPLHF. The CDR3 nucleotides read TGTGCCAGCAGCCGAATCCCGACAGGGGGAAATTCACCCCTCCACTTT.

CDR3 sequence: CASSDRDRGTGEAFF. The CDR3 region has the DNA TGTGCCAGCAGCGACCGGGACAGGGGGACGGGTGAAGCTTTCTTT. The chain has TRBV21-1 and TRBJ1-1; TRBD1 is the table's D call and was not checked against the DNA. TRBV21-1 is a known pseudogene. The CDR3 is 15 amino acids.

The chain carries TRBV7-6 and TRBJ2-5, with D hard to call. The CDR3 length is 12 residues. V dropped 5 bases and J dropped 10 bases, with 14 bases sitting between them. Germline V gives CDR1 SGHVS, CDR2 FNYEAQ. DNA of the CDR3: TGTGCCAGCAGCCCCCATAGTGAGGTCCAGTACTTC. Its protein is CASSPHSEVQYF.